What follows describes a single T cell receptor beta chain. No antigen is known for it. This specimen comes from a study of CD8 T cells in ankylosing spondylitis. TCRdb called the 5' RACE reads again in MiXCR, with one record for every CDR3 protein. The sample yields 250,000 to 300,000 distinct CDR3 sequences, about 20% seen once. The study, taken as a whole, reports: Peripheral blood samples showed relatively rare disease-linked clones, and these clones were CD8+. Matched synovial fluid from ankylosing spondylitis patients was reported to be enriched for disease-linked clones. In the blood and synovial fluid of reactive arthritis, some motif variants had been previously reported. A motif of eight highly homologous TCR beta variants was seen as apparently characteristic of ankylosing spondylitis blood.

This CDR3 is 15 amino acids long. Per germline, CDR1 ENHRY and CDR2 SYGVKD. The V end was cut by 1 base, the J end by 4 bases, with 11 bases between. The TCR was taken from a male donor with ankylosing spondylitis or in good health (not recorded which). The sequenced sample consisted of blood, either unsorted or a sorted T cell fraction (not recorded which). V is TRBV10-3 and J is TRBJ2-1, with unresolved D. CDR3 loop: CAISEYQDGYNEQFF. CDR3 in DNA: TGTGCCATCAGTGAGTACCAGGACGGTTACAATGAGCAGTTCTTC.